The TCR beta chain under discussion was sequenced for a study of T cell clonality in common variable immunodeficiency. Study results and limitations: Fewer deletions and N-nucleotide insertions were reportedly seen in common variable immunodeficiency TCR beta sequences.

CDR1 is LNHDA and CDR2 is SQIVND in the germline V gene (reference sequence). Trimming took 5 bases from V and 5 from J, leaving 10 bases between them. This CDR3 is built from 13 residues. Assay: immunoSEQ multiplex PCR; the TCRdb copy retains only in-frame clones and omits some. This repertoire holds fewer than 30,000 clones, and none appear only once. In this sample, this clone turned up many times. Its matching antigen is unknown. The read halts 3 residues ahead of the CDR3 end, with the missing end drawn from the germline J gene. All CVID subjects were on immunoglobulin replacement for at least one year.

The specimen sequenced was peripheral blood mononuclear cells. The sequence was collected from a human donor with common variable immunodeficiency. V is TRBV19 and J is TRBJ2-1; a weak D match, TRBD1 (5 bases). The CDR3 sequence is CASSSGLHNEQFF. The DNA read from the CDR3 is TGTGCCAGTAGTTCAGGGCTCCACAATGAG.